This T cell receptor beta chain derives from a study of CD8+CD57+ T cells in acquired aplastic anemia. Across the whole study: Sorted CD4+ and CD8+ cells yielded around 3.2 ug of DNA on average.

It was patients with CD8+CD57+ cell expansion by flow cytometry who were chosen for sequencing. Severe acquired aplastic anemia was diagnosed in all patients. The V end lost 8 bases, the J end lost 0 bases, and 17 bases lay between the germline ends. Germline V gene lookup returns CDR1 DFQATT and CDR2 SNEGSKA (reference sequence). The CDR3 consists of 14 residues. Genomic DNA templated the TCR beta VDJ and CDR3 profiling. Each CDR3 protein gets one entry after TCRdb re-called the reads with MiXCR. The repertoire holds 200,000 or so distinct CDR3 sequences, with over 40% as singletons. This clonotype was seen once.

The sequenced sample was sorted CD4+, CD8+, or CD8+CD57+ T cells (not recorded which) from PBMCs. This sequence was found in a human donor with aplastic anemia. The V gene is TRBV20-1, the J gene TRBJ2-7; D is undetermined. Written as DNA, the CDR3 is TGCAGTCCTAAGGAATACCAGAGCTCCTACGAGCAGTACTTC. Residues: CSPKEYQSSYEQYF.